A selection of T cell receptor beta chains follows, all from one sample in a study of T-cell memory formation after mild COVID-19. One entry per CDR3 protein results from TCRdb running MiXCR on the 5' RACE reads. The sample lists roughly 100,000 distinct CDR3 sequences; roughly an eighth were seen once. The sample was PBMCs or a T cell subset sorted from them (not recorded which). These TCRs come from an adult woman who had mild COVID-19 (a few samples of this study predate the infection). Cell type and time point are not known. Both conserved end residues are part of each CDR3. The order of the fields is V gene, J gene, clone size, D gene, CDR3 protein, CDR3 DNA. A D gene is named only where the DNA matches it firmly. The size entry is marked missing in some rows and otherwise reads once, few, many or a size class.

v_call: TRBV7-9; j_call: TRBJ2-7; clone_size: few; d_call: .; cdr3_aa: CASSPTSGVHEQYF; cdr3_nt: TGTGCCAGCAGCCCAACTTCGGGGGTCCACGAGCAGTACTTC
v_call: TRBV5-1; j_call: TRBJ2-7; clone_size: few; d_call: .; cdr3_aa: CASSWDGYEQYF; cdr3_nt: TGCGCCAGCAGCTGGGACGGATACGAGCAGTACTTC
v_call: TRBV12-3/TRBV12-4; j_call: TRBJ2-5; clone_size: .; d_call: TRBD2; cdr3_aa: CASSPGLAGGQQETQYF; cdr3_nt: TGTGCCAGCAGCCCAGGACTAGCGGGAGGACAACAAGAGACCCAGTACTTC
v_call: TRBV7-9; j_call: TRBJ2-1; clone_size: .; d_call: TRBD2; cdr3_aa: CASSSYSSGGNNEQFF; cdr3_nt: TGTGCCAGCAGCTCGTACTCTAGCGGGGGAAACAATGAGCAGTTCTTC
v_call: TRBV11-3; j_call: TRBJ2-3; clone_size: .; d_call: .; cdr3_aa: CASSSPMDGPNTDTQYF; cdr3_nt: TGTGCCAGCAGCTCCCCTATGGACGGACCCAACACAGATACGCAGTATTTT
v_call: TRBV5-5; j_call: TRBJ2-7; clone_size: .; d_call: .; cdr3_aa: CASSIQGVTYEQYF; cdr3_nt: TGTGCCAGCAGCATACAGGGAGTTACCTACGAGCAGTACTTC
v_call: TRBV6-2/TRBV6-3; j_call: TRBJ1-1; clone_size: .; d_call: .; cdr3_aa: CASSFPAREAFF; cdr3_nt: TGTGCCAGCAGCTTCCCCGCTCGGGAAGCTTTCTTT
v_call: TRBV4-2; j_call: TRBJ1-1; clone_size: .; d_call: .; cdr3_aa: CASSPQQVNTEAFF; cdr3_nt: TGTGCCAGCAGCCCACAGCAGGTGAACACTGAAGCTTTCTTT
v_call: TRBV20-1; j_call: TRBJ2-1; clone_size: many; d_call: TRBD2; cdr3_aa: CSATRLAGKVDEQFF; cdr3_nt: TGCAGTGCTACTCGACTAGCGGGGAAGGTCGATGAGCAGTTCTTC
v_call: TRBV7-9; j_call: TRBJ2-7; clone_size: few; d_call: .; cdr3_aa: CASTRVAEGGYEQYF; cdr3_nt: TGTGCCAGCACCCGAGTGGCGGAAGGGGGGTACGAGCAGTACTTC
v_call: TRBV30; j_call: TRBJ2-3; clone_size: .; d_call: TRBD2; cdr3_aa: CAWSPGTSGITDTQYF; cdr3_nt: TGTGCCTGGAGCCCAGGGACTAGCGGAATCACAGATACGCAGTATTTT
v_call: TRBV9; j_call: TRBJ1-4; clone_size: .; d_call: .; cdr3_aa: CASSARTSRGEKLFF; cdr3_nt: TGTGCCAGCAGCGCCAGGACCTCCCGGGGTGAAAAACTGTTTTTT
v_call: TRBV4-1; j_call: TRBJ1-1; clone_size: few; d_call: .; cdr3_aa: CASSQGFRVGDTEAFF; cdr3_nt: TGCGCCAGCAGCCAAGGGTTCAGGGTCGGAGACACTGAAGCTTTCTTT
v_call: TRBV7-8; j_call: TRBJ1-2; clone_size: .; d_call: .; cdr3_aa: CASSVSGTDYTF; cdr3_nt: TGTGCCAGCAGCGTATCCGGGACGGACTACACCTTC
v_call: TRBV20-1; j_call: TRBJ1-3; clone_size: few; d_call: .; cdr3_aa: CSAREQELGNTIYF; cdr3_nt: TGCAGTGCTAGAGAACAGGAGCTTGGGAACACCATATATTTT
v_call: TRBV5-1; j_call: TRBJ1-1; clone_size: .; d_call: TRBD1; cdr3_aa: CASSLGTGGDTEAFF; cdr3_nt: TGCGCCAGCAGCTTGGGTACAGGGGGGGACACTGAAGCTTTCTTT
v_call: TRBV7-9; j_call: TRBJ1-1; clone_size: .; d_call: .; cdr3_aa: CASSSPGGLGTEAFF; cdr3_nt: TGTGCCAGCAGCTCCCCCGGGGGGCTGGGCACTGAAGCTTTCTTT
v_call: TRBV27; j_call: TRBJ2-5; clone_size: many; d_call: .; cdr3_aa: CASSLSWSAWETQYF; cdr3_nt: TGTGCCAGCAGTTTATCGTGGTCAGCATGGGAGACCCAGTACTTC
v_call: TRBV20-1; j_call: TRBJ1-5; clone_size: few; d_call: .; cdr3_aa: CSARFRELNQPQHF; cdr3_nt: TGCAGTGCTAGGTTCCGGGAACTCAATCAGCCCCAGCATTTT
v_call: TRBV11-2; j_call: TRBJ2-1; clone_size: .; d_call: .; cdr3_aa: CASSLRAGLNEQFF; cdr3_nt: TGTGCCAGCAGCCTGCGGGCGGGCCTCAATGAGCAGTTCTTC
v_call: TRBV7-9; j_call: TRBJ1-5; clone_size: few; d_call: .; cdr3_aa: CASSLGGLGQPQHF; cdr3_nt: TGTGCCAGCAGCTTGGGGGGTCTAGGTCAGCCCCAGCATTTT
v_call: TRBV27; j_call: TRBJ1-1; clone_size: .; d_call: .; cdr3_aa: CASSHLPGAKNTEAFF; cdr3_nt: TGTGCCAGCAGTCATTTACCAGGGGCAAAGAACACTGAAGCTTTCTTT
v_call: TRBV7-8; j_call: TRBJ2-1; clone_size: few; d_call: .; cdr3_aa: CASSTMGNEQFF; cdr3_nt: TGTGCCAGCAGCACAATGGGCAATGAGCAGTTCTTC
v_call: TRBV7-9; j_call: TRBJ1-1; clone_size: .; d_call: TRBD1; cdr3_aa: CASSPSTGITEAFF; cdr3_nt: TGTGCCAGCAGCCCCTCGACAGGGATTACTGAAGCTTTCTTT
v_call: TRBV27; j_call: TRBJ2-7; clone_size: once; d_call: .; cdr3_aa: CASSPSHASYEQYF; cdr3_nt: TGTGCCAGCAGTCCCTCACATGCTTCCTACGAGCAGTACTTC
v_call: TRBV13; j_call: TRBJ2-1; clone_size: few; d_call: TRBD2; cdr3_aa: CASSLGWGGLAGGNEQFF; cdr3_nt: TGTGCCAGCAGCTTAGGATGGGGGGGACTAGCGGGAGGAAATGAGCAGTTCTTC
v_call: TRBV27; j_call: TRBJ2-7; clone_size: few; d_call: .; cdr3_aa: CASSSGLSYEQYF; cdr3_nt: TGTGCCAGCAGTTCCGGGCTTTCATACGAGCAGTACTTC
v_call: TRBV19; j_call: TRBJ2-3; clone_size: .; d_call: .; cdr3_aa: CASRGEGRLLTDTQYF; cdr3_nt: TGTGCCAGCAGGGGAGAGGGGCGGTTGCTCACAGATACGCAGTATTTT
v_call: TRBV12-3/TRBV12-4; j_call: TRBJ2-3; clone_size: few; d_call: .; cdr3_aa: CASSPHSGDTQYF; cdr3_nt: TGTGCCAGCAGTCCCCATTCCGGAGATACGCAGTATTTT
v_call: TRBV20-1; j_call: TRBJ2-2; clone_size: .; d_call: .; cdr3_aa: CSARDIEAANTGELFF; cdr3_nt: TGCAGTGCTAGAGATATCGAGGCCGCGAACACCGGGGAGCTGTTTTTT
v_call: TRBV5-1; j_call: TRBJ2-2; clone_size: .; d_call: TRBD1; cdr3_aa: CASSSGQGDAGELIF; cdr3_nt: TGCGCCAGCAGCTCGGGACAGGGGGACGCCGGGGAGCTGATTTTT